This TCR beta chain was recovered during a study of shared clonotypes between healthy human individuals. As concerns this clone: The sample holds other DNA sequences that translate to the same CDR3.

This table comes from immunoSEQ multiplex PCR, and its TCRdb copy is limited to in-frame clones, with some not included. This sample has just over 2,000,000 clones, with about 94% found just once. Naive CD8 cells lacked CD45RO and underwent positive selection for CCR7, leaving out terminally differentiated effector memory CD45RA+ cells. Input material: naive CD8+ T cells sorted from blood. This sequence was found in a man between 18 and 35 years old in good health.

The CDR3 loop is CASSLTLSSYNEQFF. CDR3 nucleotides: TGTGCCAGCAGTTTAACCTTAAGCTCCTACAATGAGCAGTTCTTC. The chain carries TRBV27 and TRBJ2-1; D unclear. V was trimmed by 2 bases and J by 0 bases, leaving 8 bases between them. The CDR3 is 15 residues long. CDR1 is MNHEY and CDR2 is SMNVEV in the germline V gene (reference sequence).